The 3 T cell receptor beta chains below come from one sample, sequenced in a study of CD8 T cells in ankylosing spondylitis. TCRdb called the 5' RACE reads again in MiXCR, with one record for every CDR3 protein. This table has 200,000 to 300,000 distinct CDR3 sequences, 8.6% appearing once. The source material was blood, either unsorted or a sorted T cell fraction (not recorded which). Receptor source: a male donor with ankylosing spondylitis or in good health (not recorded which).

This clonotype appeared many times. CDR3 sequence reads: CASSWSGLAVITDTQYF. For the CDR3, the DNA is TGTGCCAGCAGTTGGTCGGGACTAGCGGTAATCACAGATACGCAGTATTTT. This rearrangement joins TRBV27 to TRBJ2-3; 11 nucleotides agree with TRBD2. Germline CDR1 MNHEY, CDR2 SMNVEV (reference sequence). J gave up 2 bases and V 4 bases, and 8 bases lay outside the gene matches. The CDR3 consists of 17 residues.

This clonotype was seen repeatedly, ten times or more. This chain links TRBV6-1 with TRBJ2-2, with a possible D match to TRBD2 (6 bases). V was pared by 6 bases and J by 7 bases, with 15 bases between. The CDR3 is 14 amino acids. Germline V CDR1 and CDR2: MNHNS, SASEGT. This CDR3 is CASRTKTSGGELFF. The CDR3 bases are TGTGCCAGCAGGACTAAGACTAGTGGCGGGGAGCTGTTTTTT.

This clonotype was seen a few times. CDR3 region: CASNSEYEQYF. In DNA, the CDR3 is TGCGCCAGCAATAGCGAATACGAGCAGTACTTC. The chain is built from TRBV5-1 and TRBJ2-7, with D maybe TRBD2 (5 bases). Trimming pared 6 bases from V and 4 bases from J, leaving 8 bases between. The CDR3 is 11 residues long. Germline V gives CDR1 SGHRS, CDR2 YFSETQ. Full variable domain (remainder filled in from reference TRBV5-1 and TRBJ2-7): KAGVTQTPRYLIKTRGQQVTLSCSPISGHRSVSWYQQTPGQGLQFLFEYFSETQRNKGNFPGRFSGRQFSNSRSEMNVSTLELGDSALYLCASNSEYEQYFGPGTRLTVT.